One and the same sample provided the 30 T cell receptor beta chains below, sequenced in a study of OX40 agonist ivuxolimab in advanced cancers. This table comes from immunoSEQ multiplex PCR, and its TCRdb copy is limited to in-frame clones, with some not included. The sample lists tens of thousands of clones, around 90% seen once, with over 2% in the top ten. Sequencing was performed on CD4+ or CD8+ T cells sorted from blood, taken in a trial of the OX40 agonist ivuxolimab. These receptor sequences come from an adult with an advanced solid tumor such as melanoma, head and neck, liver or kidney cancer.

The chain carries TRBV5-1 and TRBJ1-6, with a weak D call TRBD1 (5 bases). V dropped 1 base and J dropped 2 bases, with 7 bases sitting between them. This CDR3 region has 15 residues. Germline CDR1 is SGHRS and CDR2 is YFSETQ. CDR3 sequence reads: CASSLPGPYNSPLHF. CDR3 sequence (DNA): TGCGCCAGCAGCTTGCCAGGGCCCTATAATTCACCCCTCCACTTT.

The gene calls are TRBV2 and TRBJ1-2; tentative D call: TRBD1 (6 bases). The CDR3 length is 16 residues. V was clipped by 7 bases and J by 0 bases, with 18 bases between them. CDR1 is SNHLY and CDR2 is FYNNEI in the germline V gene. CDR3 in DNA: TGTGCCAGCACCATACAGGGTAATTCAGCTAACTATGGCTACACCTTC. This encodes CASTIQGNSANYGYTF.

V is TRBV4-2 and J is TRBJ1-5; D gene uncertain. Looked up from germline, CDR1 is LGHNA and CDR2 is YNFKEQ. The CDR3 is made up of 13 amino acids. V lost 1 base to trimming and J lost 5 bases, with 6 bases between them. The CDR3 nucleotides are TGTGCCAGCAGCCAAGGAACCGATCAGCCCCAGCATTTT. This codes for CASSQGTDQPQHF.

The gene calls are TRBV15 and TRBJ1-5, with TRBD1 matching 10 bases. Germline CDR1 reads LNHNV; CDR2 reads YYDKDF (reference sequence). The J segment lost 7 bases and the V segment lost 0 bases, leaving 9 bases of the junction unmatched. The CDR3 length is 17 residues. CDR3 amino acids: CATSRDPRQGALQPQHF. The CDR3 bases are TGTGCCACCAGCAGAGACCCTCGACAGGGGGCTCTCCAGCCCCAGCATTTT.

This clone was seen a single time. The J gene is TRBJ1-3, the V gene TRBV5-5; D ambiguous. Trimming cost V 3 bases and J 0 bases, with 10 bases left between them. CDR1 SGHKS and CDR2 YYEKEE come from the germline V gene (reference sequence). The length of the CDR3 is 15 residues. The CDR3: CASSSGRSSGNTIYF. The CDR3 nucleotides read TGTGCCAGCAGCTCTGGTCGGAGCTCTGGAAACACCATATATTTT.

The DNA for the CDR3 is TGTGCCAGCAGTGAACAGTACCAGAGCTCTGGAAACACCATATATTTT. This codes for CASSEQYQSSGNTIYF. The rearrangement joins TRBV6-1 to TRBJ1-3; D is unresolved. The CDR3 spans 16 residues. CDR1 is MNHNS, CDR2 SASEGT, per germline. Trimming pared 2 bases from V and 0 bases from J, leaving 11 bases between.

CDR3 amino acids: CASSYLNEQFF. In nucleotides, the CDR3 is TGTGCCAGCAGTTACCTGAATGAGCAGTTCTTC. The chain couples TRBV6-5 to TRBJ2-1, with unresolved D. The CDR3 has 11 residues. CDR1 is MNHEY, CDR2 SVGAGI, per germline. V dropped 2 bases and J dropped 7 bases, with 3 bases sitting between them.

V gene TRBV7-3 combines with J gene TRBJ2-1; perhaps TRBD2 as D (7 bases). V was cut by 6 bases and J by 6 bases, with 15 bases left in between. The CDR3 spans 14 residues. In germline, CDR1 is SGHTA, CDR2 FQGTGA. The CDR3 loop is CASSSQGGGNEQFF. CDR3 sequence (DNA): TGTGCCAGCAGTTCACAGGGAGGGGGCAATGAGCAGTTCTTC.

The rearrangement uses TRBV15 and TRBJ1-2, with D possibly TRBD1 on 6 matching bases. The length of the CDR3 is 14 residues. Per germline, CDR1 LNHNV and CDR2 YYDKDF (reference sequence). Between the trimmed V and J ends, which lost 0 bases and 4 bases, there was a span of 9 bases. CDR3 nucleotides: TGTGCCACCAGCAGAGAGGGGGCCGGCTATGGCTACACCTTC. Protein product: CATSREGAGYGYTF.

V is TRBV5-1 and J is TRBJ2-1; possibly TRBD1 for D (6 bases). Trimming removed 3 bases from V and 4 bases from J, with 14 bases in between. Germline CDR1 and CDR2: SGHRS and YFSETQ. This CDR3 is 15 amino acids long. For the CDR3, the DNA is TGCGCCAGCAGCTACGGACAGTACAGGTACAATGAGCAGTTCTTC. This codes for CASSYGQYRYNEQFF.

This clone was seen a few times. The V and J genes are TRBV4-3 and TRBJ2-3; D may be TRBD2 (5 bases). Germline loops: CDR1 LGHNA, CDR2 YSLEER. V lost 4 bases and J 3 bases, leaving 11 bases between the germline ends. This CDR3 spans 14 amino acids. The CDR3 loop reads CASSPRSGTDTQYF. The CDR3 DNA reads as TGCGCCAGCAGCCCGAGGAGCGGAACAGATACGCAGTATTTT.

The CDR3 DNA follows: TGTGCCAGCAGCCGCCGCCCGGCAGGGGTTGAGTCTGGGGCCAACGTCCTGACTTTC. Its protein product is CASSRRPAGVESGANVLTF. This chain links TRBV27 with TRBJ2-6, with a weak D call TRBD1 (6 bases). V was cut by 6 bases and J by 1 base, with 22 bases left in between. This CDR3 is 19 amino acids long. Germline CDR1 MNHEY, CDR2 SMNVEV (reference sequence).

The chain carries TRBV6-1 and TRBJ2-7, with D unresolved. The CDR3 contains 14 residues. The germline V gene has CDR1 MNHNS and CDR2 SASEGT. The V end was cut by 7 bases, the J end by 0 bases, with 13 bases between. As DNA, the CDR3 is TGTGCCAGCACTGTCCTTTATAGCTCCTACGAGCAGTACTTC. As protein: CASTVLYSSYEQYF.

The chain carries TRBV18 and TRBJ2-2; TRBD1 matches at 9 bases. V gave up 5 bases and J gave up 4 bases; unmatched junction bases: 5. The CDR3 extends over 15 amino acids. The germline CDR1 and CDR2 sequences are KGHSH and LQKENI. CDR3 sequence reads: CASSAGTGSTGELFF. The CDR3 nucleotides are TGTGCCAGCTCAGCCGGGACAGGGAGCACCGGGGAGCTGTTTTTT.

The CDR3 DNA is TGTGCCAGCAGCCCCCAATGGGGGAGGCCTAACACCGGGGAGCTGTTTTTT. It encodes CASSPQWGRPNTGELFF. The chain joins TRBV5-4 to TRBJ2-2, with a possible D match to TRBD2 (6 bases). Germline lookup yields CDR1 SGHNT and CDR2 YYREEE (reference sequence). The germline V and J ends were trimmed by 4 bases and 2 bases, with 18 bases remaining between them. This CDR3 spans 17 amino acids.

This chain links TRBV7-2 with TRBJ1-1, with D hard to call. V dropped 3 bases and J dropped 4 bases, with 9 bases sitting between them. The germline V gene encodes CDR1 SGHTA and CDR2 FQGNSA. The CDR3 spans 13 residues. CDR3 sequence reads: CASSLEGSTEAFF. The CDR3 region has the DNA TGTGCCAGCAGCTTGGAGGGTAGCACTGAAGCTTTCTTT. Drawing the rest from reference TRBV7-2 and TRBJ1-1, the complete variable domain is GAGVSQSPSNKVTEKGKDVELRCDPISGHTALYWYRQSLGQGLEFLIYFQGNSAPDKSGLPSDRFSAERTGGSVSTLTIQRTQQEDSAVYLCASSLEGSTEAFFGQGTRLTVV.

The chain recombines TRBV5-8 with TRBJ1-1; TRBD1 is a possible D gene (5 bases). This CDR3 is built from 16 residues. V gave up 0 bases and J gave up 4 bases, with 16 bases separating them. Germline lookup yields CDR1 SGHTS and CDR2 YDEGEE. In nucleotides, the CDR3 is TGTGCCAGCAGCTTGGGGGCGAGGACATACGGCACTGAAGCTTTCTTT. This gives the protein CASSLGARTYGTEAFF.

The V and J genes are TRBV6-5 and TRBJ1-2; the D is unclear. The CDR3 sequence is 14 residues long. Per the germline V gene, CDR1 is MNHEY and CDR2 is SVGAGI. Between the trimmed V and J ends, which lost 3 bases and 1 base, there was a span of 9 bases. The CDR3 loop is CASSYSAHNYGYTF. As DNA, the CDR3 is TGTGCCAGCAGTTATTCTGCCCATAACTATGGCTACACCTTC.

CDR3 DNA sequence: TGTGCCAGCAGTGAATCGGGCAGGGGAAGAACTAATGAAAAACTGTTTTTT. Protein sequence: CASSESGRGRTNEKLFF. The chain couples TRBV25-1 to TRBJ1-4; maybe TRBD1 (6 bases). Germline values: CDR1 MGHDK, CDR2 SYGVNS. This CDR3 is built from 17 residues. Trimming cost V 1 base and J 1 base, with 13 bases left between them. The variable domain in full, completed from reference TRBV25-1 and TRBJ1-4, reads EADIYQTPRYLVIGTGKKITLECSQTMGHDKMYWYQQDPGMELHLIHYSYGVNSTEKGDLSSESTVSRIRTEHFPLTLESARPSHTSQYLCASSESGRGRTNEKLFFGSGTQLSVL.

This chain connects TRBV19 to TRBJ1-3; 7 bases match TRBD1. J was trimmed by 4 bases and V by 7 bases; bases with no gene match: 10. Looked up from germline, CDR1 is LNHDA and CDR2 is SQIVND (reference sequence). The CDR3 contains 15 residues. CDR3 in amino acids: CASNDRVRSGNTIYF. The CDR3, as DNA: TGTGCCAGTAACGACAGGGTTAGGTCCGGAAACACCATATATTTT. Full variable domain (remainder filled in from reference TRBV19 and TRBJ1-3): DGGITQSPKYLFRKEGQNVTLSCEQNLNHDAMYWYRQDPGQGLRLIYYSQIVNDFQKGDIAEGYSVSREKKESFPLTVTSAQKNPTAFYLCASNDRVRSGNTIYFGEGSWLTVV.

The rearrangement joins TRBV2 to TRBJ1-5; D is undetermined. The CDR3 covers 17 residues. Trimming removed 4 bases from V and 2 bases from J, with 18 bases in between. Germline V gene sequence: CDR1 SNHLY, CDR2 FYNNEI. CDR3 in amino acids: CASSGGPFVRGNQPQHF. CDR3 sequence (DNA): TGTGCCAGCAGTGGCGGACCTTTTGTTAGGGGCAATCAGCCCCAGCATTTT. The variable domain in full, completed from reference TRBV2 and TRBJ1-5, reads EPEVTQTPSHQVTQMGQEVILRCVPISNHLYFYWYRQILGQKVEFLVSFYNNEISEKSEIFDDQFSVERPDGSNFTLKIRSTKLEDSAMYFCASSGGPFVRGNQPQHFGDGTRLSIL.

The V gene is TRBV4-3, the J gene TRBJ1-5; no clear D gene. V was pared by 0 bases and J by 5 bases, with 11 bases between. The CDR3 extends over 15 amino acids. Germline V gives CDR1 LGHNA, CDR2 YSLEER. The CDR3, as DNA: TGCGCCAGCAGCCAAGATCGAACCGGGGATCAGCCCCAGCATTTT. Amino acids: CASSQDRTGDQPQHF.

The chain joins TRBV2 to TRBJ1-5, with no clear D. The ends were cut back, 3 bases at V and 3 bases at J, with 12 bases in the middle. This CDR3 has 15 amino acids. CDR1 is SNHLY and CDR2 is FYNNEI in the germline V gene. Here the CDR3 reads CASSDGQVPNQPQHF. CDR3 sequence (DNA): TGTGCCAGCAGTGACGGCCAGGTTCCCAATCAGCCCCAGCATTTT.

This chain joins TRBV5-6 and TRBJ2-3; 9 bases are a match to TRBD2. The ends lost 2 bases at V and 4 bases at J; junction bases unmatched: 5. Germline V lookup: CDR1 SGHDT, CDR2 YYEEEE. The CDR3 is 15 amino acids. As DNA, the CDR3 is TGTGCCAGCAGCTTCGCGGGGGGGGCCGCAGATACGCAGTATTTT. Translated: CASSFAGGAADTQYF.

V is TRBV7-2 and J is TRBJ1-5, with 7 bases aligning to TRBD1. The CDR3 is made up of 17 amino acids. The junction had 15 bases not matched to a gene; V was cut back by 6 bases and J by 4 bases. Germline CDR1 and CDR2: SGHTA and FQGNSA. The CDR3 region is CASSPGQMTGWNQPQHF. The CDR3 DNA follows: TGTGCCAGCAGTCCTGGACAAATGACAGGGTGGAATCAGCCCCAGCATTTT.

The genes are TRBV28 and TRBJ1-3; D ambiguous. Germline V CDR1 and CDR2: MDHEN, SYDVKM. Trimming left V 3 bases short and J 7 bases short, with 7 bases between. The CDR3 runs to 12 residues. The CDR3 DNA follows: TGTGCCAGCAGTTTGACACCTAACACCATATATTTT. Its protein product is CASSLTPNTIYF. Variable domain in full (rest from reference TRBV28 and TRBJ1-3): DVKVTQSSRYLVKRTGEKVFLECVQDMDHENMFWYRQDPGLGLRLIYFSYDVKMKEKGDIPEGYSVSREKKERFSLILESASTNQTSMYLCASSLTPNTIYFGEGSWLTVV.

V usage is TRBV6-1 and J usage is TRBJ1-6; D gene ambiguous. V was shortened by 0 bases and J by 12 bases, with 18 bases between the two germline ends. CDR3 size: 16 residues. CDR1 is MNHNS, CDR2 SASEGT, per germline. The chain's CDR3 is CASSEALTPDGRPLHF. The CDR3 DNA reads TGTGCCAGCAGTGAAGCGCTTACCCCGGACGGTCGACCCCTCCACTTT.

The genes are TRBV5-1 and TRBJ1-1, with unresolved D. Germline CDR1 reads SGHRS; CDR2 reads YFSETQ. Trimming stripped 0 bases from V and 4 bases from J, with 4 bases between. This CDR3 is 12 amino acids long. The chain's CDR3 is CASSLVGTEAFF. In nucleotides, the CDR3 is TGCGCCAGCAGCTTGGTCGGCACTGAAGCTTTCTTT. The whole variable domain, filled in from reference TRBV5-1 and TRBJ1-1, reads KAGVTQTPRYLIKTRGQQVTLSCSPISGHRSVSWYQQTPGQGLQFLFEYFSETQRNKGNFPGRFSGRQFSNSRSEMNVSTLELGDSALYLCASSLVGTEAFFGQGTRLTVV.

V is TRBV6-1 and J is TRBJ1-2; D might be TRBD1 (5 bases). The CDR3 loop spans 13 amino acids. Trimming pared 6 bases from V and 2 bases from J, leaving 10 bases between. Germline V gene lookup returns CDR1 MNHNS and CDR2 SASEGT. CDR3 DNA: TGTGCCAGCAGCGGTGGGGGGAACTATGGCTACACCTTC. It specifies CASSGGGNYGYTF.

The chain uses TRBV7-2 and TRBJ2-7; possibly TRBD1 or TRBD2 for D (5 bases each). Germline CDR1 reads SGHTA; CDR2 reads FQGNSA. The length of the CDR3 is 14 residues. V was clipped by 5 bases and J by 1 base, with 12 bases between them. The CDR3 sequence is CASSPLWGSYEQYF. CDR3 bases: TGTGCCAGCAGCCCCTTGTGGGGGTCCTACGAGCAGTACTTC.